This TCR beta chain derives from a study of T-cell reconstitution after alpha-beta-depleted transplantation in children. Researchers prepared the TCRbeta library using unique molecular identifiers, the study reports. TCRdb analysed the PCR reads with MiXCR anew, one entry per CDR3 protein. The table lists more than 550,000 distinct CDR3 sequences, roughly 10% of them singletons. Many counts were recorded for this clonotype. Germline loops: CDR1 SGHRS, CDR2 YFSETQ. V was shortened by 2 bases and J by 0 bases, with 6 bases between the two germline ends. The length of the CDR3 is 13 residues. Source: PBMCs from the stem cell graft donor, taken from the stem cell graft. The V and J genes are TRBV5-1 and TRBJ2-7, with D unclear. The receptor was derived from a human donor who donated a stem cell graft to a child with acute myeloid leukemia. In DNA form, the CDR3 reads TGCGCCAGCAGCTTACAGATCTCCTACGAGCAGTACTTC. This codes for CASSLQISYEQYF.